This T cell receptor (beta chain) stems from a study of tumor and adjacent non-tumor tissue in lung cancer. Study-level information: The patients, around 9 men and 5 women, were roughly 30 to 76 with stage I to III disease. Study observations and caveats: Normal lung showed higher cumulative top 100 clone frequency than tumor. Shorter survival was associated with higher TCR diversity in tumors.

In the case of this clonotype: As yet, its antigen is unknown. A much larger clone sits a single nucleotide away, making a read error possible.

RNA was extracted from bulk tissue without any cell sorting. A modified ARM-PCR protocol with three rounds of nested PCR amplified TCRbeta. TCRdb reprocessed the multiplex PCR reads via MiXCR and lists one record per CDR3 protein. The sample holds approximately 130,000 distinct CDR3 sequences, 60% to 70% seen once. V was pared by 3 bases and J by 9 bases, with 13 bases between. Germline V gene sequence: CDR1 DFQATT, CDR2 SNEGSKA (reference sequence). The CDR3 totals 12 residues. The genes are TRBV20-1 and TRBJ2-3; possibly TRBD1 or TRBD2 for D (5 bases each). The clonotype originates from a man aged 25 to 45 with non-small cell lung cancer. The specimen was lung tumor tissue. CDR3 sequence: CSASTGTITQYF. DNA for the CDR3: TGCAGTGCTAGCACCGGGACCATCACGCAGTATTTT.